The TCR beta chain described here comes from a study of shared clonotypes between healthy human individuals. The study ran the assay at deep level. Data came from immunoSEQ multiplex PCR; TCRdb stores just in-frame clones and leaves some out. Here the sample spans roughly 1,800,000 clones, approximately 94% being singletons. Per the germline V gene, CDR1 is KGHSH and CDR2 is LQKENI. After removal of 4 bases from V and 4 bases from J, the junction contained 3 bases not matched to a gene. CDR3 size: 13 residues. Naive CD8 cells lacked CD45RO, underwent positive selection for CCR7 and left out terminally differentiated effector memory CD45RA+ cells.

The V and J genes are TRBV18 and TRBJ1-2, with 7 bases that match TRBD1. The sequenced material came from naive CD8+ T cells sorted from blood. The receptor was isolated from a man aged 18 to 29 in good health. The CDR3 coding sequence is TGTGCCAGCTCACGAGGGACAGCCTATGGCTACACCTTC. This translates into CASSRGTAYGYTF. The whole variable domain, filled in from reference TRBV18 and TRBJ1-2, reads NAGVMQNPRHLVRRRGQEARLRCSPMKGHSHVYWYRQLPEEGLKFMVYLQKENIIDESGMPKERFSAEFPKEGPSILRIQQVVRGDSAAYFCASSRGTAYGYTFGSGTRLTVV.